A selection of T cell receptor beta chains follows, all from one sample in a study of spatial heterogeneity in lung cancer. TCRdb called the 5' RACE reads again in MiXCR, with one record for every CDR3 protein. The table has around 87,000 distinct CDR3 sequences, over 9.5% seen once. Sequencing was performed on PBMCs, taken at surgery. The receptors were gathered from a male donor with early-stage non-small cell lung cancer. Both conserved end residues are part of each CDR3. Fields, in order: V gene, D gene, clone size, J gene, CDR3 protein, CDR3 DNA. The D gene is left open where the match is weak. Expanded clones are given a class, and other clones once, few, many or no size at all.

v_call: TRBV9
d_call: TRBD2
clone_size: few
j_call: TRBJ2-7
cdr3_aa: CASSGTSYEQYF
cdr3_nt: TGTGCCAGCAGCGGGACTAGCTACGAGCAGTACTTC

v_call: TRBV15
d_call: -
clone_size: few
j_call: TRBJ1-1
cdr3_aa: CATSRVPHRVDTEAFF
cdr3_nt: TGTGCCACCAGCAGAGTTCCTCACAGGGTAGATACCGAAGCTTTCTTT

v_call: TRBV20-1
d_call: TRBD2
clone_size: few
j_call: TRBJ2-1
cdr3_aa: CSAWTSGSIGEQFF
cdr3_nt: TGCAGTGCGTGGACTAGCGGGAGTATAGGAGAGCAGTTCTTC

v_call: TRBV28
d_call: -
clone_size: many
j_call: TRBJ2-4
cdr3_aa: CASSLGQENIQYF
cdr3_nt: TGTGCCAGCAGTTTAGGTCAGGAAAACATTCAGTACTTC

v_call: TRBV7-2
d_call: -
clone_size: few
j_call: TRBJ1-5
cdr3_aa: CASSRSTGSNQPQHF
cdr3_nt: TGTGCCAGCAGCCGCTCCACAGGGTCTAATCAGCCCCAGCATTTT

v_call: TRBV18
d_call: -
clone_size: -
j_call: TRBJ1-5
cdr3_aa: CASSPPTVNQPQHF
cdr3_nt: TGTGCCAGCTCACCACCGACAGTCAATCAGCCCCAGCATTTT

v_call: TRBV4-2
d_call: -
clone_size: -
j_call: TRBJ2-7
cdr3_aa: CASSQVADTYEQYF
cdr3_nt: TGTGCCAGCAGCCAAGTGGCGGACACCTACGAGCAGTACTTC

v_call: TRBV12-3/TRBV12-4
d_call: TRBD1
clone_size: -
j_call: TRBJ2-1
cdr3_aa: CASSSSGGRYNEQFF
cdr3_nt: TGTGCCAGCAGCTCTTCAGGGGGCAGGTACAATGAGCAGTTCTTC

v_call: TRBV19
d_call: -
clone_size: few
j_call: TRBJ2-2
cdr3_aa: CASSRQPTNTGELFF
cdr3_nt: TGTGCCAGTAGTAGGCAGCCGACCAACACCGGGGAGCTGTTTTTT

v_call: TRBV27
d_call: -
clone_size: -
j_call: TRBJ2-5
cdr3_aa: CASSLGAVQETQYF
cdr3_nt: TGTGCCAGCAGTTTAGGGGCGGTCCAAGAGACCCAGTACTTC

v_call: TRBV9
d_call: TRBD2
clone_size: -
j_call: TRBJ2-2
cdr3_aa: CASSVEETSEFANTGELFF
cdr3_nt: TGTGCCAGCAGCGTAGAGGAGACTAGCGAGTTCGCGAACACCGGGGAGCTGTTTTTT

v_call: TRBV28
d_call: -
clone_size: -
j_call: TRBJ2-5
cdr3_aa: CASRPTKPDTGTQETQYF
cdr3_nt: TGTGCCAGCAGGCCAACCAAGCCCGACACAGGGACCCAAGAGACCCAGTACTTC

v_call: TRBV6-5
d_call: -
clone_size: many
j_call: TRBJ2-7
cdr3_aa: CASRPTGINEQYF
cdr3_nt: TGTGCCAGCAGGCCAACAGGAATAAACGAGCAGTACTTC

v_call: TRBV4-3
d_call: -
clone_size: -
j_call: TRBJ1-5
cdr3_aa: CASSQDDGNGPQHF
cdr3_nt: TGCGCCAGCAGCCAAGATGACGGGAACGGGCCCCAGCATTTT

v_call: TRBV27
d_call: -
clone_size: few
j_call: TRBJ1-5
cdr3_aa: CASSDTYNQPQHF
cdr3_nt: TGTGCCAGCAGCGACACATACAATCAGCCCCAGCATTTT

v_call: TRBV7-3
d_call: -
clone_size: few
j_call: TRBJ2-2
cdr3_aa: CASSYSRPGELFF
cdr3_nt: TGTGCCAGCAGCTATTCTAGGCCCGGGGAGCTGTTTTTT

v_call: TRBV13
d_call: -
clone_size: many
j_call: TRBJ2-2
cdr3_aa: CASSLTPPESTGELFF
cdr3_nt: TGTGCCAGCAGCTTAACCCCCCCAGAATCCACCGGGGAGCTGTTTTTT

v_call: TRBV20-1
d_call: -
clone_size: -
j_call: TRBJ2-7
cdr3_aa: CSARVSGREQYF
cdr3_nt: TGCAGTGCTAGAGTCTCGGGGCGCGAGCAGTACTTC

v_call: TRBV20-1
d_call: TRBD2
clone_size: few
j_call: TRBJ2-2
cdr3_aa: CSARDLPREVPTGELFF
cdr3_nt: TGCAGTGCTAGAGATCTCCCGCGGGAGGTCCCCACCGGGGAGCTGTTTTTT

v_call: TRBV11-1
d_call: -
clone_size: -
j_call: TRBJ2-1
cdr3_aa: CASSPTTTPVMDEQFF
cdr3_nt: TGTGCCAGCAGCCCAACAACGACCCCCGTTATGGATGAGCAGTTCTTC

v_call: TRBV6-6
d_call: -
clone_size: few
j_call: TRBJ2-1
cdr3_aa: CASSISRVGANNEQFF
cdr3_nt: TGTGCCAGCAGTATAAGTAGGGTAGGGGCTAACAATGAGCAGTTCTTC

v_call: TRBV29-1
d_call: -
clone_size: many
j_call: TRBJ2-3
cdr3_aa: CSAKLPDTQYF
cdr3_nt: TGCAGCGCTAAACTCCCAGATACGCAGTATTTT

v_call: TRBV20-1
d_call: TRBD1
clone_size: few
j_call: TRBJ1-1
cdr3_aa: CSASSRGLTEAFF
cdr3_nt: TGCAGTGCTAGTTCCAGGGGGCTTACTGAAGCTTTCTTT

v_call: TRBV28
d_call: -
clone_size: many
j_call: TRBJ2-1
cdr3_aa: CASSLGGQPYNEQFF
cdr3_nt: TGTGCCAGCAGTTTAGGAGGGCAGCCCTACAATGAGCAGTTCTTC

v_call: TRBV7-2
d_call: TRBD1
clone_size: few
j_call: TRBJ1-3
cdr3_aa: CASSLGGQGIGNTIYF
cdr3_nt: TGTGCCAGCAGCTTAGGGGGACAGGGGATTGGAAACACCATATATTTT

v_call: TRBV5-7
d_call: TRBD1
clone_size: -
j_call: TRBJ2-5
cdr3_aa: CASSLVDRRETQYF
cdr3_nt: TGTGCCAGCAGCTTGGTGGACAGGCGAGAGACCCAGTACTTC

v_call: TRBV20-1
d_call: -
clone_size: -
j_call: TRBJ1-2
cdr3_aa: CSARDGTAFYGYTF
cdr3_nt: TGCAGTGCTAGAGATGGGACGGCCTTCTATGGCTACACCTTC

v_call: TRBV18
d_call: -
clone_size: many
j_call: TRBJ2-7
cdr3_aa: CASSPPSRDEQYF
cdr3_nt: TGTGCCAGCTCACCACCTAGTCGGGACGAGCAGTACTTC

v_call: TRBV24-1
d_call: TRBD1
clone_size: -
j_call: TRBJ2-6
cdr3_aa: CATGDSRSGANVLTF
cdr3_nt: TGTGCCACTGGGGACAGCCGCTCTGGGGCCAACGTCCTGACTTTC

v_call: TRBV19
d_call: TRBD2
clone_size: -
j_call: TRBJ2-4
cdr3_aa: CASSATGLAGDSTYF
cdr3_nt: TGTGCCAGTAGTGCAACGGGACTAGCGGGTGACTCGACTTACTTC

v_call: TRBV11-2
d_call: TRBD2
clone_size: many
j_call: TRBJ2-1
cdr3_aa: CASSPLGTSGANNEQFF
cdr3_nt: TGTGCCAGCAGCCCCTTGGGGACTAGCGGGGCCAACAATGAGCAGTTCTTC

v_call: TRBV15
d_call: -
clone_size: few
j_call: TRBJ1-5
cdr3_aa: CATSSAGGRSNQPQHF
cdr3_nt: TGTGCCACCAGCAGCGCTGGGGGGCGCAGCAATCAGCCCCAGCATTTT

v_call: TRBV29-1
d_call: TRBD1
clone_size: -
j_call: TRBJ2-7
cdr3_aa: CSVDRGYEQYF
cdr3_nt: TGCAGCGTAGACAGGGGTTACGAGCAGTACTTC

v_call: TRBV11-3
d_call: -
clone_size: many
j_call: TRBJ2-1
cdr3_aa: CASSLGSAGTYNEQFF
cdr3_nt: TGTGCCAGCAGCTTAGGATCGGCGGGGACCTACAATGAGCAGTTCTTC

v_call: TRBV7-9
d_call: TRBD1
clone_size: many
j_call: TRBJ1-6
cdr3_aa: CASSIGTGDNSPLHF
cdr3_nt: TGTGCCAGCAGCATTGGGACAGGGGATAATTCACCCCTCCACTTT

v_call: TRBV5-1
d_call: -
clone_size: -
j_call: TRBJ2-3
cdr3_aa: CASSLVGERADTQYF
cdr3_nt: TGCGCCAGCAGCTTGGTGGGAGAAAGGGCAGATACGCAGTATTTT

v_call: TRBV10-3
d_call: TRBD2
clone_size: few
j_call: TRBJ2-3
cdr3_aa: CAIGLAGGPPDTQYF
cdr3_nt: TGTGCCATCGGATTAGCGGGAGGCCCCCCAGATACGCAGTATTTT

v_call: TRBV7-2
d_call: TRBD2
clone_size: few
j_call: TRBJ2-5
cdr3_aa: CASSLGGSIETQYF
cdr3_nt: TGTGCCAGCAGCTTGGGCGGGAGTATAGAGACCCAGTACTTC

v_call: TRBV7-2
d_call: TRBD2
clone_size: many
j_call: TRBJ2-1
cdr3_aa: CASSSGSGTRYNEQFF
cdr3_nt: TGTGCCAGCAGCTCAGGTAGCGGGACTAGATACAATGAGCAGTTCTTC

v_call: TRBV10-3
d_call: -
clone_size: few
j_call: TRBJ1-5
cdr3_aa: CAISESAGFSNQPQHF
cdr3_nt: TGTGCCATCAGTGAGTCGGCAGGGTTTAGCAATCAGCCCCAGCATTTT

v_call: TRBV7-6
d_call: TRBD2
clone_size: few
j_call: TRBJ2-3
cdr3_aa: CASSTLGRGPSTDTQYF
cdr3_nt: TGTGCCAGCAGCACGCTGGGGAGGGGCCCTAGCACAGATACGCAGTATTTT

v_call: TRBV4-3
d_call: TRBD1
clone_size: few
j_call: TRBJ1-1
cdr3_aa: CASSLAPGQLNTEAFF
cdr3_nt: TGCGCCAGCAGTCTCGCGCCGGGACAGTTGAACACTGAAGCTTTCTTT

v_call: TRBV5-6
d_call: -
clone_size: -
j_call: TRBJ1-1
cdr3_aa: CASSPVGNTEAFF
cdr3_nt: TGTGCCAGCAGCCCCGTGGGAAACACTGAAGCTTTCTTT

v_call: TRBV14
d_call: TRBD1
clone_size: -
j_call: TRBJ2-2
cdr3_aa: CASSQAPTGAGELFF
cdr3_nt: TGTGCCAGCAGCCAAGCCCCGACAGGGGCCGGGGAGCTGTTTTTT

v_call: TRBV12-3/TRBV12-4
d_call: -
clone_size: -
j_call: TRBJ1-1
cdr3_aa: CASSFRRGTEAFF
cdr3_nt: TGTGCCAGCAGTTTTCGTCGGGGCACTGAAGCTTTCTTT

v_call: TRBV20-1
d_call: -
clone_size: -
j_call: TRBJ2-3
cdr3_aa: CSGGFGETPTDTQYF
cdr3_nt: TGCAGTGGCGGGTTCGGGGAGACGCCCACAGATACGCAGTATTTT

v_call: TRBV29-1
d_call: -
clone_size: few
j_call: TRBJ2-1
cdr3_aa: CSVAGVSYNEQFF
cdr3_nt: TGCAGCGTTGCAGGGGTCTCCTACAATGAGCAGTTCTTC

v_call: TRBV24-1
d_call: TRBD1
clone_size: -
j_call: TRBJ1-1
cdr3_aa: CATKGTGGYTEAFF
cdr3_nt: TGTGCCACCAAGGGGACAGGGGGTTACACTGAAGCTTTCTTT

v_call: TRBV7-2
d_call: TRBD1
clone_size: few
j_call: TRBJ1-3
cdr3_aa: CASRTDRASGNTIYF
cdr3_nt: TGTGCCAGCAGGACGGACAGGGCCTCTGGAAACACCATATATTTT

v_call: TRBV28
d_call: -
clone_size: many
j_call: TRBJ2-7
cdr3_aa: CASSPLSPPGTAYEQYF
cdr3_nt: TGTGCCAGCAGTCCATTAAGCCCCCCGGGGACCGCCTACGAGCAGTACTTC

v_call: TRBV4-3
d_call: -
clone_size: -
j_call: TRBJ1-5
cdr3_aa: CASSQDRGGPQPQHF
cdr3_nt: TGCGCCAGCAGCCAAGACAGGGGCGGTCCTCAGCCCCAGCATTTT